The present T cell receptor (beta chain) was sequenced within a study of cytomegalovirus exposure and HLA in healthy donors. General study points: It was taken for granted in presence/absence analyses that sequencing depth across donors was roughly uniform. A few chains tied to CMV proved CMV antigen-specific in vitro. A further, later analysis showed that HLA-associated TCR beta chains (compared with equally common others) were more clonally expanded. The study found most TCR sequences rare, yet found some public TCRs in many donors.

The PCR ran on 60 Vbeta and 13 Jbeta primers. Some clones are missing from TCRdb's copy, which holds only in-frame ones; the method was immunoSEQ multiplex PCR. The sample has roughly 130,000 clones, around 80% seen once. This clone showed up just once. Antigen specificity is unknown. The clonotype comes from a young man in good health and CMV-seronegative. The sample comprised PBMCs.

The CDR3 DNA sequence: TGTGCCAGCAGTTACACTGACGGCGGGGGGGCATTGAAACAGTACTTC. The encoded protein is CASSYTDGGGALKQYF. The J gene is TRBJ2-5, the V gene TRBV6-5; 9 bases agree with TRBD2. Germline-derived CDR1 and CDR2 are MNHEY and SVGAGI. V was clipped by 2 bases and J by 11 bases; unmatched bases: 15. The CDR3 sequence is 16 residues long.